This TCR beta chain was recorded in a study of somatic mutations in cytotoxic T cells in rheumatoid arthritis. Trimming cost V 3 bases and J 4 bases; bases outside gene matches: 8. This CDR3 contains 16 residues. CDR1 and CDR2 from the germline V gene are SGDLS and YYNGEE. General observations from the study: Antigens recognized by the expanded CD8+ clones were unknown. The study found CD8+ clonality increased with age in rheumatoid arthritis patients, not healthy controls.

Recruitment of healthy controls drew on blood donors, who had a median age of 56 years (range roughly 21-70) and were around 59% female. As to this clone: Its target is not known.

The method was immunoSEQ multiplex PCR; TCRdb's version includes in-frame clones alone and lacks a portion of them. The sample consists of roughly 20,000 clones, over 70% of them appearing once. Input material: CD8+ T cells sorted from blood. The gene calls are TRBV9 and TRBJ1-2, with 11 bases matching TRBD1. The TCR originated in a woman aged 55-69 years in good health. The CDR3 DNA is TGTGCCAGCAGCGGACGGGGGGACAGGGGGTTCTATGGCTACACCTTC. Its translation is CASSGRGDRGFYGYTF.